This T cell receptor beta chain was captured in a study of glioma-infiltrating T cells. Broader study findings: Only very few CDR3 sequences appeared in both tissue and blood. Non-neoplastic patients had below-expected tissue-blood divergence, while all gliomas exceeded expectation.

Many counts were recorded for this clonotype. Antigen unknown. TCR alpha and beta CDR3 regions were amplified from RNA using iRepertoire nested multiplex PCR. TCRdb reprocessed the multiplex PCR reads with MiXCR, giving one entry per CDR3 protein. The top ten clones hold over 12% of a sample with some 110,000 distinct CDR3 sequences, roughly 24% of them seen once. With 2 bases clipped from V and 2 bases from J, the junction kept 12 bases outside the gene matches. Germline assignment: CDR1 SGDLS and CDR2 YYNGEE. CDR3 length equals 17 residues. The V call is TRBV9, the J call TRBJ2-5, with 7 nucleotides matching TRBD1. Sequencing was carried out using glioma tissue, nonneoplastic brain tissue, or PBMCs (not recorded which). The clonotype was recovered from a human donor with low-grade glioma or glioblastoma, undergoing nonglioma brain surgery, or in good health (not recorded which). DNA of the CDR3: TGTGCCAGCAGCGTGGGGGTCTCGACAGGGTCGCAAGAGACCCAGTACTTC. Translated, it gives CASSVGVSTGSQETQYF.